This T cell receptor beta chain comes out of a study of identical twins. Each CDR3 protein gets one entry after TCRdb re-called the 5' RACE reads with MiXCR. The profile shows hundreds of thousands of distinct CDR3 sequences, around 6% of them singletons. V gave up 0 bases and J gave up 7 bases; unmatched junction bases: 9. The CDR3 runs 16 residues. Germline V CDR1 and CDR2: SGDLS, YYNGEE. The V and J genes are TRBV9 and TRBJ2-1; 8 nucleotides agree with TRBD2. The receptor comes from a man between 18 and 29 years old in good health. The sequencing input was naive T cells sorted from blood. The chain's CDR3 is CASSVGPSGSGNEQFF. In DNA, the CDR3 is TGTGCCAGCAGCGTAGGCCCGAGCGGGAGCGGGAATGAGCAGTTCTTC. The full variable domain, in which reference TRBV9 and TRBJ2-1 provide the parts outside the CDR3, is DSGVTQTPKHLITATGQRVTLRCSPRSGDLSVYWYQQSLDQGLQFLIQYYNGEERAKGNILERFSAQQFPDLHSELNLSSLELGDSALYFCASSVGPSGSGNEQFFGPGTRLTVL.